The rows below give T cell receptor beta chains drawn from one sample of a study of blood T cells in healthy people across ages. TCRdb re-derived calls from the 5' RACE reads in MiXCR, one entry per CDR3 protein. The sample shows some 1.5 million distinct CDR3 sequences, roughly 27% of them seen only once. Input material: blood. These TCRs come from a woman under 40 in good health. The CDR3 runs from the conserved cysteine through the conserved F or W. The D gene is left open where the match is weak. Size tells how often a clone was seen (once, few, many) or the class of an expanded clone, and some rows leave it out.

CSARDAYEQYF | TGCAGTGCTAGGGATGCGTACGAGCAGTACTTC | TRBJ2-7 | TRBV20-1 | few | - | 11
CASSPETGRTYEQYF | TGTGCCAGCAGCCCAGAGACAGGGCGAACCTACGAGCAGTACTTC | TRBJ2-7 | TRBV9 | - | TRBD1 | 15
CASSLGLAGVGEQFF | TGTGCCAGCAGCCTTGGATTAGCGGGAGTGGGTGAGCAGTTCTTC | TRBJ2-1 | TRBV5-1 | many | TRBD2 | 15
CASRLGSSTRVSEQYF | TGTGCCAGCAGGCTCGGGAGTTCTACCCGCGTTAGCGAGCAGTACTTC | TRBJ2-7 | TRBV6-5 | many | - | 16
CASSLTSPISNYEQYF | TGTGCCAGCAGCTTGACTTCTCCTATCAGTAACTACGAGCAGTACTTC | TRBJ2-7 | TRBV7-2 | many | - | 16
CASSTTGTYEQYF | TGTGCCAGCAGTACGACAGGGACCTACGAGCAGTACTTC | TRBJ2-7 | TRBV2 | - | TRBD1 | 13
CASSLLPINIQYF | TGTGCCAGCAGCTTACTCCCGATAAACATTCAGTACTTC | TRBJ2-4 | TRBV7-9 | many | - | 13
CASSDSGGLADTQYF | TGTGCCAGCAGTGATAGCGGGGGGTTGGCAGATACGCAGTATTTT | TRBJ2-3 | TRBV6-1 | - | TRBD2 | 15
CASSQSRVDQPQHF | TGTGCCAGCAGCCAATCACGGGTGGACCAGCCCCAGCATTTT | TRBJ1-5 | TRBV7-2 | few | - | 14
CASSLWPHQETQYF | TGTGCCAGCAGTTTATGGCCCCACCAAGAGACCCAGTACTTC | TRBJ2-5 | TRBV12-3/TRBV12-4 | few | - | 14
CSAEAGEDTQYF | TGCAGTGCCGAAGCGGGAGAAGATACGCAGTATTTT | TRBJ2-3 | TRBV20-1 | - | TRBD2 | 12
CASSVEGVWAGDDYGYTF | TGTGCCAGCAGCGTAGAAGGCGTATGGGCAGGGGATGACTATGGCTACACCTTC | TRBJ1-2 | TRBV9 | few | - | 18
CTSSFLAPSESSYNEQFF | TGTACCAGCAGTTTCCTAGCGCCTAGCGAAAGCTCCTACAATGAGCAGTTCTTC | TRBJ2-1 | TRBV27 | few | - | 18
CSAPEGVNYGYTF | TGCAGTGCCCCGGAGGGGGTTAACTATGGCTACACCTTC | TRBJ1-2 | TRBV20-1 | many | - | 13
CASSSGTGTTDTQYF | TGCGCCAGCAGCTCCGGGACAGGGACCACAGATACGCAGTATTTT | TRBJ2-3 | TRBV5-1 | few | TRBD1 | 15
CAVKGTASYEQYF | TGTGCCGTAAAGGGGACAGCCTCCTACGAGCAGTACTTC | TRBJ2-7 | TRBV6-5 | - | TRBD1 | 13
CATKDSSFYEQYF | TGTGCCACCAAGGACAGTTCTTTCTACGAGCAGTACTTC | TRBJ2-7 | TRBV6-2/TRBV6-3 | - | - | 13
CATSSSYNSPLHF | TGTGCCACCTCCAGCTCCTATAATTCACCCCTCCACTTT | TRBJ1-6 | TRBV6-1 | few | - | 13
CASSLTGTGARTYEQYF | TGTGCCAGCAGCTTAACGGGGACAGGGGCGCGTACCTACGAGCAGTACTTC | TRBJ2-7 | TRBV7-3 | many | TRBD1 | 17
CASRSSGPDSGANVLTF | TGTGCCAGCAGATCTAGCGGGCCTGACTCTGGGGCCAACGTCCTGACTTTC | TRBJ2-6 | TRBV9 | few | TRBD2 | 17
CSARDYGGYADTQYF | TGCAGTGCTAGAGATTACGGCGGCTACGCAGATACGCAGTATTTT | TRBJ2-3 | TRBV20-1 | few | - | 15
CASMTSDDVLTF | TGTGCCAGCATGACGTCTGACGACGTCCTGACTTTC | TRBJ2-6 | TRBV25-1 | once | - | 12
CSGAGQPGSYEQYF | TGCAGCGGCGCGGGACAGCCAGGGAGCTACGAGCAGTACTTC | TRBJ2-7 | TRBV29-1 | many | - | 14
CASSHPGGTVFF | TGCGCCAGCAGCCATCCAGGAGGGACGGTGTTTTTT | TRBJ1-4 | TRBV4-1 | - | - | 12
CSARDGASGGAPLSTDTQYF | TGCAGTGCTAGAGATGGGGCTAGCGGGGGGGCACCCCTTAGCACAGATACGCAGTATTTT | TRBJ2-3 | TRBV20-1 | - | TRBD2 | 20
CASGQGEGQPQHF | TGTGCCAGTGGCCAGGGGGAGGGCCAGCCCCAGCATTTT | TRBJ1-5 | TRBV19 | - | TRBD1 | 13
CATSRDWDSFNYGYTF | TGTGCCACCAGCAGAGATTGGGACAGCTTTAACTATGGCTACACCTTC | TRBJ1-2 | TRBV15 | many | TRBD1 | 16
CASSLALFNYGYTF | TGTGCCAGCAGCTTGGCTCTATTTAACTATGGCTACACCTTC | TRBJ1-2 | TRBV5-5 | - | - | 14
CSARSPGGPLVGVNEQFF | TGCAGTGCTAGGAGTCCGGGAGGGCCTCTGGTCGGCGTCAATGAGCAGTTCTTC | TRBJ2-1 | TRBV20-1 | - | TRBD2 | 18
CASSQAPRGGEKLFF | TGCGCCAGCAGCCAAGCCCCACGAGGAGGAGAAAAACTGTTTTTT | TRBJ1-4 | TRBV4-1 | - | - | 15
CSGRELSYEQYF | TGCAGTGGGCGGGAGCTATCCTACGAGCAGTACTTC | TRBJ2-7 | TRBV20-1 | few | TRBD2 | 12
CSASLRAGQTIYEQYF | TGCAGTGCCTCCCTCCGGGCAGGGCAAACTATCTACGAGCAGTACTTC | TRBJ2-7 | TRBV20-1 | - | - | 16
CASRPGSTDTQYF | TGTGCCAGCAGGCCCGGGAGCACAGATACGCAGTATTTT | TRBJ2-3 | TRBV6-5 | many | - | 13
CASTGFVAGTDTQYF | TGTGCCAGCACCGGGTTTGTAGCGGGCACAGATACGCAGTATTTT | TRBJ2-3 | TRBV25-1 | - | - | 15
CASSRLAGVEQFF | TGTGCCAGCAGTAGGCTAGCGGGAGTGGAGCAGTTCTTC | TRBJ2-1 | TRBV27 | - | TRBD2 | 13
CASSLLVSTDTQYF | TGTGCCAGCAGCTTACTCGTTAGCACAGATACGCAGTATTTT | TRBJ2-3 | TRBV7-2 | many | - | 14
CSAGVLYEQYF | TGCAGTGCAGGGGTACTCTACGAGCAGTACTTC | TRBJ2-7 | TRBV20-1 | - | - | 11
CSVAAGGAGFNEQFF | TGCAGCGTTGCGGCGGGGGGGGCGGGTTTCAATGAGCAGTTCTTC | TRBJ2-1 | TRBV29-1 | few | TRBD2 | 15
CASSFEAGTEAFF | TGTGCCAGCAGCTTCGAAGCAGGTACTGAAGCTTTCTTT | TRBJ1-1 | TRBV7-9 | few | - | 13
CASSPGLAGGFTYEQYF | TGTGCCAGCAGCCCCGGACTAGCGGGAGGATTCACCTACGAGCAGTACTTC | TRBJ2-7 | TRBV7-2 | many | TRBD2 | 17
CASSLDRGLAGELFF | TGTGCCAGCAGTTTAGACAGGGGGCTGGCCGGGGAGCTGTTTTTT | TRBJ2-2 | TRBV12-3/TRBV12-4 | - | TRBD1 | 15
CASSTIKSSYEQYF | TGTGCCAGTAGTACCATCAAGAGCTCCTACGAGCAGTACTTC | TRBJ2-7 | TRBV19 | - | - | 14
CAISESNSLYNEQFF | TGTGCCATCAGTGAGTCTAACAGTCTTTACAATGAGCAGTTCTTC | TRBJ2-1 | TRBV10-3 | - | - | 15
CASSLTASPYEQYF | TGTGCCAGCAGCTTGACAGCTTCACCCTACGAGCAGTACTTC | TRBJ2-7 | TRBV7-6 | many | - | 14
CASSDRAGRNIQYF | TGTGCCAGCAGTGACCGGGCCGGGAGAAACATTCAGTACTTC | TRBJ2-4 | TRBV2 | - | - | 14
CASSLLGRQGWLGYTF | TGTGCCAGCAGCTTGTTGGGCCGACAGGGATGGTTGGGCTACACCTTC | TRBJ1-2 | TRBV5-6 | many | TRBD1 | 16
CASMGPLAKNIQYF | TGTGCCAGCATGGGACCGCTAGCCAAAAACATTCAGTACTTC | TRBJ2-4 | TRBV28 | many | - | 14